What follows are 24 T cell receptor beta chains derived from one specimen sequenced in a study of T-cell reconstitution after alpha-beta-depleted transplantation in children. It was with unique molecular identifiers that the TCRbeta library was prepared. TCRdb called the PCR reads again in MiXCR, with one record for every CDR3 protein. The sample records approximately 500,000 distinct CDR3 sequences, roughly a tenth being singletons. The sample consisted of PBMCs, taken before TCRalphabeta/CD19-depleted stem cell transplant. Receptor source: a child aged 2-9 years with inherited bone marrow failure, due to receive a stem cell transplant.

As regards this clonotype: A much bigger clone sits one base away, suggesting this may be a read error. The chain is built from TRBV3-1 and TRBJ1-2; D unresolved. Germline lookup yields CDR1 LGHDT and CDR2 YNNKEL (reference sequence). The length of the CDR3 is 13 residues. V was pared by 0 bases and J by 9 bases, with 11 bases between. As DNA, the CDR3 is TGTGCCAGCAGCCAAGAAGGGCCTCCGCGCTACACCTTC. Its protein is CASSQEGPPRYTF.

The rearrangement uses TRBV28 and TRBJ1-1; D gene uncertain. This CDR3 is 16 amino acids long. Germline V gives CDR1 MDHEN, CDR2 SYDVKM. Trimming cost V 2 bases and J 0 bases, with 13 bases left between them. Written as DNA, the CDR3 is TGTGCCAGCAGTTTAGGTGTTGGGCAGATGAACACTGAAGCTTTCTTT. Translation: CASSLGVGQMNTEAFF.

Here the CDR3 DNA reads TGTGCCACCAGTGATCCGCGACAGGGGGGGACTGAAGCTTTCTTT. Translated: CATSDPRQGGTEAFF. The chain links TRBV24-1 to TRBJ1-1; 9 nucleotides align to TRBD1. There are 15 residues in the CDR3. Germline V lookup: CDR1 KGHDR, CDR2 SFDVKD. The trim removed 3 bases at V and 5 bases at J, leaving 6 bases unmatched.

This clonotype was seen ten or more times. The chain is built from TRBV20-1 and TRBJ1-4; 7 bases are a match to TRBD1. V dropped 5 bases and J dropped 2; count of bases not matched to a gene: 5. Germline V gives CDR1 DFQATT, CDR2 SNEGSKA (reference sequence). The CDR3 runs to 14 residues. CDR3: CSAVSGGTNEKLFF. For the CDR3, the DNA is TGCAGTGCTGTCTCAGGGGGGACTAATGAAAAACTGTTTTTT.

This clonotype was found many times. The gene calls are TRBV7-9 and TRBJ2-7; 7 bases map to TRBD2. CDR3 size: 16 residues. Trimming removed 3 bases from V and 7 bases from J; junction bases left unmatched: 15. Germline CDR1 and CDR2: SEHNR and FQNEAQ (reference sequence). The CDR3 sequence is CASSFASSGNLWEQYF. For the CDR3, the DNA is TGTGCCAGCAGCTTTGCTTCCAGCGGGAATCTGTGGGAGCAGTACTTC.

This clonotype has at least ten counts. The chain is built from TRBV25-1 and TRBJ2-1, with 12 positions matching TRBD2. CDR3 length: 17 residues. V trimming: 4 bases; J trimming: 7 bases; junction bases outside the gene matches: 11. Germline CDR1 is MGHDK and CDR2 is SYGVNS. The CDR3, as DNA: TGTGCCAGCAGTGCCCCCAGACTAGCGGGAGTGGGGAATGAGCAGTTCTTC. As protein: CASSAPRLAGVGNEQFF.

CDR3 DNA sequence: TGTGCCAGCAGCCAAAGGACAGGGTGGAATGAGCAGTTCTTC. It is translated as CASSQRTGWNEQFF. V and J are TRBV6-2 or TRBV6-3 and TRBJ2-1; 8 bases agree with TRBD1. Germline CDR1 reads MNHEY; CDR2 reads SVGEGT. The CDR3 is 14 amino acids. V trimming: 6 bases; J trimming: 7 bases; junction bases outside the gene matches: 8.

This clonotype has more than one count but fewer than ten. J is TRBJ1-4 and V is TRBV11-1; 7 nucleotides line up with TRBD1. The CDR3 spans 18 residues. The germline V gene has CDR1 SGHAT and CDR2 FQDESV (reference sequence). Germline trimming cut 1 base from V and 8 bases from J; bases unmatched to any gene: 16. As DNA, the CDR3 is TGTGCCAGCAGCTTAGGTGGAGGGGGCTCATCGGTAGGCGAAAAACTGTTTTTT. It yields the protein CASSLGGGGSSVGEKLFF. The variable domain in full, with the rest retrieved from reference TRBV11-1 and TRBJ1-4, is EAEVAQSPRYKITEKSQAVAFWCDPISGHATLYWYRQILGQGPELLVQFQDESVVDDSQLPKDRFSAERLKGVDSTLKIQPAELGDSAMYLCASSLGGGGSSVGEKLFFGSGTQLSVL.

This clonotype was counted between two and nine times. The CDR3 DNA sequence: TGTGCCAGCAGTTTGGGAGGGATGGTTGGCTACACCTTC. As protein: CASSLGGMVGYTF. The V call is TRBV27, the J call TRBJ1-2; D not certain. Trimming removed 3 bases at V and 7 bases at J, with 12 bases between. The CDR3 spans 13 residues. Germline assignment: CDR1 MNHEY and CDR2 SMNVEV (reference sequence).

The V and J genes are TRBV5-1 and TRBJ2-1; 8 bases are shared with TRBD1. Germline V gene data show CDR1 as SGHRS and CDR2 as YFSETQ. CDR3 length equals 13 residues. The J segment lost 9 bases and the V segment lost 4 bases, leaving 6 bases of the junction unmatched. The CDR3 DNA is TGCGCCAGCAGCAGCACAGGGGGGCGTGAGCAGTTCTTC. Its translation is CASSSTGGREQFF.

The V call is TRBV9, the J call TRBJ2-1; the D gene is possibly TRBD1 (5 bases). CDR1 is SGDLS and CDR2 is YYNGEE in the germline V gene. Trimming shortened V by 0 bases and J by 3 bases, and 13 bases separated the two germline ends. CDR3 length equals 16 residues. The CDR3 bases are TGTGCCAGCAGCGTAGGAGGAACAGGTAACTACAATGAGCAGTTCTTC. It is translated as CASSVGGTGNYNEQFF.

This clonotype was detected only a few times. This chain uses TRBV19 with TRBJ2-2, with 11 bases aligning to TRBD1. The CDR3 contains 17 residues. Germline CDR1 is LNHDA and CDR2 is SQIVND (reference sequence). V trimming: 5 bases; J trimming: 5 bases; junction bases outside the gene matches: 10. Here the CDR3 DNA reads TGTGCCAGTAGTTTGGACAGGGGGCAATCGAGTACCGGGGAGCTGTTTTTT. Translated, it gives CASSLDRGQSSTGELFF. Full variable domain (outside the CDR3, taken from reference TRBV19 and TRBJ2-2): DGGITQSPKYLFRKEGQNVTLSCEQNLNHDAMYWYRQDPGQGLRLIYYSQIVNDFQKGDIAEGYSVSREKKESFPLTVTSAQKNPTAFYLCASSLDRGQSSTGELFFGEGSRLTVL.

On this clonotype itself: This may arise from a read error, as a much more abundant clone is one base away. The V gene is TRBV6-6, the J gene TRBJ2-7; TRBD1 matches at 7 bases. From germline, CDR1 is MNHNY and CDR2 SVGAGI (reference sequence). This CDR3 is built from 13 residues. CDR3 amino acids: CASSHGTAYEEYF. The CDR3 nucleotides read TGTGCCAGCAGTCACGGGACAGCCTACGAGGAGTACTTC.

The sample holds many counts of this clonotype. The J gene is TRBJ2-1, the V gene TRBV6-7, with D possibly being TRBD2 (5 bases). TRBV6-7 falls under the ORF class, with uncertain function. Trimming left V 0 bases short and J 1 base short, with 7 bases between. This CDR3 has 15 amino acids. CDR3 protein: CASSYSGGSYNEQFF. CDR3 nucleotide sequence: TGTGCCAGCAGTTACTCCGGCGGGTCCTACAATGAGCAGTTCTTC.

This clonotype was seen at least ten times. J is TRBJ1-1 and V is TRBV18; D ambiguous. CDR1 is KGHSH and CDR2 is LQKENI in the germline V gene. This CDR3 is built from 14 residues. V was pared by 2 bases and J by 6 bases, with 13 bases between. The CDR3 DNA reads TGTGCCAGCTCACCAGGGCCGAGCGGGGCTGAAGCTTTCTTT. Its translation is CASSPGPSGAEAFF.

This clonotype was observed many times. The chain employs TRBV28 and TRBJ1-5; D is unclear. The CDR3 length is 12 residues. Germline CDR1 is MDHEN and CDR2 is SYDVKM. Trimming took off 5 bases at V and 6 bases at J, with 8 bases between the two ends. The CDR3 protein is CASSLEIQPQHF. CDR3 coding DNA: TGTGCCAGCAGTCTGGAGATTCAGCCCCAGCATTTT.

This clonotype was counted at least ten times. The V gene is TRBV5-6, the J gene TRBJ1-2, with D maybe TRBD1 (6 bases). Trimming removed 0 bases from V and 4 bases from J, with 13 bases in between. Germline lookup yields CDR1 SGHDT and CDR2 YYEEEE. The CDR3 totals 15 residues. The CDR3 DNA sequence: TGTGCCAGCAGCTTGGGGGGGACATCCGGCTATGGCTACACCTTC. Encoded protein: CASSLGGTSGYGYTF.

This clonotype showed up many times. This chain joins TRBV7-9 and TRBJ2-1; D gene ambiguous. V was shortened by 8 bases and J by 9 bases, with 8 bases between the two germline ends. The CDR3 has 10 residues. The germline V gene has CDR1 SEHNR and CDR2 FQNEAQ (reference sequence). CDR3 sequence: CASVRSEQFF. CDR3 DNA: TGTGCCAGCGTCCGCAGTGAGCAGTTCTTC.

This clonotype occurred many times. CDR3: CASSYSIGGQEQYF. CDR3 in DNA: TGTGCCAGCAGTTACTCGATCGGGGGGCAAGAGCAGTACTTC. The chain links TRBV6-5 to TRBJ2-7, with D possibly being TRBD2 (7 bases). Germline V CDR1 and CDR2: MNHEY, SVGAGI. The V gene lost 0 bases and the J gene lost 7 bases, with 13 bases spanning the gap. This CDR3 spans 14 amino acids.

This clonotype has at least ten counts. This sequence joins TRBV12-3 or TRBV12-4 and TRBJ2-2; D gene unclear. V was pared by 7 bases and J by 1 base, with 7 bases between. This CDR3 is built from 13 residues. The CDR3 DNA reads TGTGCCAGCACCCCAGGGAACACCGGGGAGCTGTTTTTT. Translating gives CASTPGNTGELFF.

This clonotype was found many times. The CDR3 DNA reads TGCAGTGCTAGGGGACTAGCGCATTTCTTCACAGATACGCAGTATTTT. Its translation: CSARGLAHFFTDTQYF. V is TRBV20-1 and J is TRBJ2-3; 10 bases are shared with TRBD2. V lost 3 bases to trimming and J lost 2 bases; unmatched junction nucleotides: 8. The CDR3 has 16 amino acids. Germline lookup yields CDR1 DFQATT and CDR2 SNEGSKA (reference sequence).

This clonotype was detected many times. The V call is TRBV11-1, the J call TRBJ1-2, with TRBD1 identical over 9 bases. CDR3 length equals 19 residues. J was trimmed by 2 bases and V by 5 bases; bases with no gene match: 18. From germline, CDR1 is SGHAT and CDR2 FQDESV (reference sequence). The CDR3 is CASSPPIPGQGTKNYGYTF. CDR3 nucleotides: TGTGCCAGCAGCCCCCCAATCCCGGGACAGGGCACCAAAAACTATGGCTACACCTTC.

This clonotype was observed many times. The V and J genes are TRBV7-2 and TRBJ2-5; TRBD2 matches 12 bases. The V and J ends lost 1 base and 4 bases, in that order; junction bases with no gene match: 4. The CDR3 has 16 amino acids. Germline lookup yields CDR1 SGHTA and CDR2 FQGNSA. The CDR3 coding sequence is TGTGCCAGCAGCTTAGGCACTAGCGGGAGGATAGAGACCCAGTACTTC. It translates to CASSLGTSGRIETQYF.

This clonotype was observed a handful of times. CDR3 sequence (DNA): TGTGCCATCAGGGGGACAGGGGAAGGCAATCAGCCCCAGCATTTT. Protein product: CAIRGTGEGNQPQHF. This chain links TRBV10-3 with TRBJ1-5; 10 positions match TRBD1. Looked up from germline, CDR1 is ENHRY and CDR2 is SYGVKD. The CDR3 runs to 15 residues. The ends lost 6 bases at V and 2 bases at J; junction bases unmatched: 4.